This T cell receptor beta chain was captured in a study of cytomegalovirus exposure and HLA in healthy donors. The study's findings and limits: Across donors, most TCRs were seen rarely, yet some public ones were widespread. Reportedly, cytomegalovirus status was diagnosed with high sensitivity and specificity.

Assay used: immunoSEQ multiplex PCR; TCRdb lists only in-frame clones, some missing. This table has 95,000 to 150,000 clones, 85% appearing once. There are a few counts of this clone. Its antigen is not known. Source material: PBMCs. The TCR originated in a woman in her thirties in good health and CMV-seronegative.

The CDR3 region has the DNA TGTGCCACCAGCAGAGTCAGGGCAGCGCAGTTCTTC. It yields the protein CATSRVRAAQFF. The chain uses TRBV15 and TRBJ2-1, with D possibly being TRBD1 (5 bases). Germline CDR1 and CDR2: LNHNV and YYDKDF (reference sequence). The CDR3 extends over 12 amino acids. V was trimmed by 1 base and J by 12 bases, leaving 10 bases between them. Looking up the rest from reference TRBV15 and TRBJ2-1 gives the full variable domain: DAMVIQNPRYQVTQFGKPVTLSCSQTLNHNVMYWYQQKSSQAPKLLFHYYDKDFNNEADTPDNFQSRRPNTSFCFLDIRSPGLGDTAMYLCATSRVRAAQFFGPGTRLTVL.